A selection of T cell receptor beta chains follows, all from one sample in a study of response to subunit inactivated influenza vaccine. Each CDR3 protein gets one entry after TCRdb re-called the RT-PCR reads with MiXCR. The data contain 560,000 or so distinct CDR3 sequences, 7.5% to 8.5% of them seen just once; the ten biggest clones take up over 10%. Here the sequenced sample was PBMCs from blood, taken roughly 24 months after vaccination. The receptors were gathered from a man in his fifties or sixties who received an inactivated influenza vaccine. Both conserved end residues are part of each CDR3. The D gene is left open where the match is weak. Part of the rows lack a size; the others show once, few, many or a class for expanded clones.

>NA|TRBV7-2|TRBJ2-1|NA
TGTGCCAGCAGCTTCCGTAACACAGGGCACAATGAGCAGTTCTTC
CASSFRNTGHNEQFF
>NA|TRBV20-1|TRBJ2-7|TRBD2
TGCAGTGTGCCCCTGGGACTAGCGGGAGCCGAGCAGTACTTC
CSVPLGLAGAEQYF
>many|TRBV4-3|TRBJ1-4|NA
TGCGCCAGCAGCCTTGGAATTTTTGAAAAACTGTTTTTT
CASSLGIFEKLFF
>NA|TRBV5-1|TRBJ2-2|NA
TGCGCCAGCAGCGGGGGGACGGGCGCGAACACCGGGGAGCTGTTTTTT
CASSGGTGANTGELFF
>many|TRBV6-2/TRBV6-3|TRBJ1-1|NA
TGTGCCACTGCCCCCATCAGGAACACTGAAGCTTTCTTT
CATAPIRNTEAFF
>many|TRBV12-3/TRBV12-4|TRBJ1-6|NA
TGTGCCAGCAGTAGAGGGGGACAAGCCGGCTCACCCCTCCACTTT
CASSRGGQAGSPLHF
>many|TRBV2|TRBJ1-1|NA
TGTGCCAGCAGTCCACCGACAGGCCTGAACACTGAAGCTTTCTTT
CASSPPTGLNTEAFF
>NA|TRBV20-1|TRBJ2-1|NA
TGCAGTGCTAGAGCGAGCGATGAGCAGTTCTTC
CSARASDEQFF
>once|TRBV24-1|TRBJ2-3|NA
TGTGCCACTTCACGGACAGGCACAGATACGCAGTATTTT
CATSRTGTDTQYF
>NA|TRBV6-1|TRBJ2-1|TRBD2
TGTGCCAGCAGTGAAACCCCGGGGACTAGCGGGAGGGCCAAGCACAATGAGCAGTTCTTC
CASSETPGTSGRAKHNEQFF